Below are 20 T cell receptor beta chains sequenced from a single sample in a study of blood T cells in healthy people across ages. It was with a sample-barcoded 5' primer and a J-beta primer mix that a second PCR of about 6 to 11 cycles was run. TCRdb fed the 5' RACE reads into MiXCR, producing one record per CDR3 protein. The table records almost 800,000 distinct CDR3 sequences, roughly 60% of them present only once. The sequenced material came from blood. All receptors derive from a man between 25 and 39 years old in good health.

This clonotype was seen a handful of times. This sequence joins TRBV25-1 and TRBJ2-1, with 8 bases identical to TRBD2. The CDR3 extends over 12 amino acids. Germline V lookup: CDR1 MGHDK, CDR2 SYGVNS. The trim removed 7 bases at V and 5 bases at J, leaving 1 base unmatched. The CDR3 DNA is TGTGCCAGCACCGGGAGGGACAATGAGCAGTTCTTC. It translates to CASTGRDNEQFF.

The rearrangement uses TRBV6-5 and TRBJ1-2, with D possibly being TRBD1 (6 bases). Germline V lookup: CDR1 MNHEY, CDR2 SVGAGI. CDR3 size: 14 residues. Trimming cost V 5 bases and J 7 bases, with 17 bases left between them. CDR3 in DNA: TGTGCCAGCAGTCCCGAGGGGGGTATAGGTGGCTACACCTTC. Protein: CASSPEGGIGGYTF.

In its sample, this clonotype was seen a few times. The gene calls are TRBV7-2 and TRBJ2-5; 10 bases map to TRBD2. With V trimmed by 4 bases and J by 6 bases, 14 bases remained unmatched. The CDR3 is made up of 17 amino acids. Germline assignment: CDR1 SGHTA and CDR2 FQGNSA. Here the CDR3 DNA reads TGTGCCAGCAGCTCCCCTCCGGGAGCGGGAGGGCCGAAGACCCAGTACTTC. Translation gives CASSSPPGAGGPKTQYF.

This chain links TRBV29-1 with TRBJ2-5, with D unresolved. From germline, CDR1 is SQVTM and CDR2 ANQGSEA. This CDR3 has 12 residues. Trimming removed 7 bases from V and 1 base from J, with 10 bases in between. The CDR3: CSAGWPQETQYF. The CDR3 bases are TGCAGCGCCGGGTGGCCCCAAGAGACCCAGTACTTC.

CDR3 residues: CASSYFQGPYEQFF. The CDR3 DNA reads as TGTGCCAGCAGTTACTTTCAGGGGCCCTATGAGCAGTTCTTC. The rearrangement uses TRBV6-5 and TRBJ2-1, with D possibly matching TRBD1 (6 bases). The CDR3 covers 14 residues. Germline V gene lookup returns CDR1 MNHEY and CDR2 SVGAGI. V was cut by 1 base and J by 8 bases, with 12 bases left in between.

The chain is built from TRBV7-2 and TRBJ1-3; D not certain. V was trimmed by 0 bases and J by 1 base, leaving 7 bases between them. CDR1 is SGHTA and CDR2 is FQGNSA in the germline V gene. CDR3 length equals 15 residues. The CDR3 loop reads CASSLAAGSGNTIYF. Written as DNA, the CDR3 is TGTGCCAGCAGCTTAGCGGCGGGTTCTGGAAACACCATATATTTT. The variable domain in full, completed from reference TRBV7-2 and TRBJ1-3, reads GAGVSQSPSNKVTEKGKDVELRCDPISGHTALYWYRQSLGQGLEFLIYFQGNSAPDKSGLPSDRFSAERTGGSVSTLTIQRTQQEDSAVYLCASSLAAGSGNTIYFGEGSWLTVV.

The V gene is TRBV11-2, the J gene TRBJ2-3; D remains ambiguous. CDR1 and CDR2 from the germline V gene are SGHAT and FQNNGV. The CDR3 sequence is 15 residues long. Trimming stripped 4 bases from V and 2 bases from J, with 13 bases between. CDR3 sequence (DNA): TGTGCCAGCAGCTCCCGTCCGGATTCCACAGATACGCAGTATTTT. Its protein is CASSSRPDSTDTQYF.

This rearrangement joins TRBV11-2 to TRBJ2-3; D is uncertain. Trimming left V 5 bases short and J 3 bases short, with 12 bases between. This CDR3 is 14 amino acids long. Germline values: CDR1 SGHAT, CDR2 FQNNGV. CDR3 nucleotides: TGTGCCAGCAGCCCTCGGGTTGTGACAGATACGCAGTATTTT. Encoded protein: CASSPRVVTDTQYF.

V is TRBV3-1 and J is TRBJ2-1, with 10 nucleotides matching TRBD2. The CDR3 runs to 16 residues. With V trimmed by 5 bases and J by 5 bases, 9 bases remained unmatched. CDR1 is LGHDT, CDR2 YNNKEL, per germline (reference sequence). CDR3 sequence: CASSSIGLAANNEQFF. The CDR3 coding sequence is TGTGCCAGCAGCTCTATCGGACTAGCGGCCAACAATGAGCAGTTCTTC.

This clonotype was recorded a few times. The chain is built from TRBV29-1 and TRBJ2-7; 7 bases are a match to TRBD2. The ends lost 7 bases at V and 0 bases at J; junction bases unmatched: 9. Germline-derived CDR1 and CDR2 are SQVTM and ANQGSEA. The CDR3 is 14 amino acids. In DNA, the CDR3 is TGCAGCGCCAGTACTAGCGAGAGCTCCTACGAGCAGTACTTC. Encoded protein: CSASTSESSYEQYF.

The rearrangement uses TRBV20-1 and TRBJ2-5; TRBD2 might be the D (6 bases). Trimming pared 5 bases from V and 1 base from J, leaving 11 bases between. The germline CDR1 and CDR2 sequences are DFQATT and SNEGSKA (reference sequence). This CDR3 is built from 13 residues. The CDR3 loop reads CSARRDFQETQYF. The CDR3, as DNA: TGCAGTGCTCGCCGGGACTTCCAAGAGACCCAGTACTTC.

This CDR3 reads CASSLKAGQSGYEQYF. CDR3 nucleotides: TGTGCCAGCAGCTTAAAGGCAGGGCAAAGCGGGTACGAGCAGTACTTC. This rearrangement joins TRBV7-8 to TRBJ2-7, with D perhaps matching TRBD2 (6 bases). CDR3 length: 16 residues. Germline-derived CDR1 and CDR2 are SGHVS and FQNEAQ. Trimming left V 2 bases short and J 4 bases short, with 18 bases between.

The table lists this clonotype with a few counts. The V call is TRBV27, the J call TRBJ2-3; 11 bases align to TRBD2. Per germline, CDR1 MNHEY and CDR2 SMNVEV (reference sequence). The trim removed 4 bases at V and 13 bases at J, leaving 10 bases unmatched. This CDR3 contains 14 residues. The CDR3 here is CASSSLLAGDVEYF. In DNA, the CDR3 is TGTGCCAGCAGTTCGTTACTAGCGGGAGATGTGGAGTATTTT.

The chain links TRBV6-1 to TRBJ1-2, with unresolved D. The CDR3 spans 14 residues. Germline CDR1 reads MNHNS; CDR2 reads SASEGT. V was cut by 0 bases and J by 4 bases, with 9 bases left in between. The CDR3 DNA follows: TGTGCCAGCAGTGAAGCGAGCCTCCTCTATGGCTACACCTTC. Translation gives CASSEASLLYGYTF.

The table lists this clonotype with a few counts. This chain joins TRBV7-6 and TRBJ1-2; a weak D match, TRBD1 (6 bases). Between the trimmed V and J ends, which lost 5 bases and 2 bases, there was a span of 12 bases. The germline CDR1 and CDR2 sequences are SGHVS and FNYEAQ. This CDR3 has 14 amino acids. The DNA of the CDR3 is TGTGCCAGCAGCCATGGTCAGGGGAACTATGGCTACACCTTC. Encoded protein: CASSHGQGNYGYTF.

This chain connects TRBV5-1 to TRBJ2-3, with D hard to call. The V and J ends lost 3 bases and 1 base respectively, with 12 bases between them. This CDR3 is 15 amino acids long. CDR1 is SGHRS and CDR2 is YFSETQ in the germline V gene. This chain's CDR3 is CASSSLPGGTDTQYF. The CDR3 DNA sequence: TGCGCCAGCAGCTCCCTACCAGGCGGCACAGATACGCAGTATTTT.

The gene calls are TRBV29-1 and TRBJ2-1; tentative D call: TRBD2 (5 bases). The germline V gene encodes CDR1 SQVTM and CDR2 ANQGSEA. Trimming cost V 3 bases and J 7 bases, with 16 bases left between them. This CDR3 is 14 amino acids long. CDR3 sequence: CSVDGGSGRNEQFF. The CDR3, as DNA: TGCAGCGTTGATGGTGGGAGTGGAAGGAATGAGCAGTTCTTC.

In DNA form, the CDR3 reads TGTGCCAGCAGTTTCTTCGCTCAGCCCCAGCATTTT. Its protein is CASSFFAQPQHF. The chain couples TRBV12-3 or TRBV12-4 to TRBJ1-5; D unresolved. The CDR3 sequence is 12 residues long. V shed 3 bases and J shed 6 bases, with 6 bases lying between them.

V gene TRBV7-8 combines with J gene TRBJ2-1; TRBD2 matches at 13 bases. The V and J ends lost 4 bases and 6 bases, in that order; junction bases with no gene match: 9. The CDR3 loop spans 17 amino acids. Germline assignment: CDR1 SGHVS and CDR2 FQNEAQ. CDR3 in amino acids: CASSSLAGGPRVNEQFF. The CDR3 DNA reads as TGTGCCAGCAGCTCACTAGCGGGAGGGCCGAGGGTCAATGAGCAGTTCTTC.

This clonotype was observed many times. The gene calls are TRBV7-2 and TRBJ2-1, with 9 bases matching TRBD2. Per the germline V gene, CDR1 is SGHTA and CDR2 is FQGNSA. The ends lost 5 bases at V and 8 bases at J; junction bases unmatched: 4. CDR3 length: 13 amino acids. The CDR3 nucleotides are TGTGCCAGCAGCCGAATAGCGGGAGATGAGCAGTTCTTC. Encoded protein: CASSRIAGDEQFF.